The 27 T cell receptor beta chains reported below all come from one sample, sequenced in a study of T cells after yellow fever vaccination. TCRdb re-derived calls from the 5' RACE reads in MiXCR, one entry per CDR3 protein. The sample yields about 170,000 distinct CDR3 sequences, roughly 6.2% seen once. The sample was CD4+ T cells sorted from PBMCs, taken on the day of the first yellow fever vaccination. The receptor source for this set is a young man who received the YFV17D yellow fever vaccine.

This clonotype was recorded a few times. This rearrangement joins TRBV7-9 to TRBJ1-1, with D unresolved. With 8 bases removed from V and 7 bases from J, the gap between germline ends came to 8 bases. Germline CDR1 is SEHNR and CDR2 is FQNEAQ (reference sequence). CDR3 length equals 10 residues. CDR3 protein: CASGGLEAFF. The CDR3, as DNA: TGTGCCAGCGGAGGGCTTGAAGCTTTCTTT.

This clonotype was counted at least ten times. The V gene is TRBV5-1, the J gene TRBJ1-2; TRBD1 might be the D (5 bases). The V end lost 6 bases, the J end lost 3 bases, and 12 bases lay between the germline ends. The CDR3 sequence is 13 residues long. CDR1 and CDR2 (germline): SGHRS, YFSETQ. This CDR3 reads CASTWGYDYGYTF. The DNA of the CDR3 is TGCGCCAGCACCTGGGGGTATGACTATGGCTACACCTTC.

This clonotype was picked up many times. The chain joins TRBV5-5 to TRBJ2-5, with D tentatively TRBD1 (5 bases). Trimming shortened V by 0 bases and J by 5 bases, and 14 bases separated the two germline ends. The CDR3 has 15 amino acids. Per the germline V gene, CDR1 is SGHKS and CDR2 is YYEKEE (reference sequence). CDR3 amino acids: CASSLEGKGYETQYF. In DNA, the CDR3 is TGTGCCAGCAGCTTGGAAGGAAAGGGGTATGAGACCCAGTACTTC.

The chain links TRBV5-6 to TRBJ2-1; 7 bases are a match to TRBD1. Germline loops: CDR1 SGHDT, CDR2 YYEEEE. This CDR3 is 15 amino acids long. V shed 3 bases, J shed 12 bases, and the junction held 15 bases outside the gene matches. The CDR3 DNA reads as TGTGCCAGCAGCTCCTATCTGACAGGGCGAATGGGGCAGTTCTTC. It specifies CASSSYLTGRMGQFF. The full variable domain, in which reference TRBV5-6 and TRBJ2-1 provide the parts outside the CDR3, is DAGVTQSPTHLIKTRGQQVTLRCSPKSGHDTVSWYQQALGQGPQFIFQYYEEEERQRGNFPDRFSGHQFPNYSSELNVNALLLGDSALYLCASSSYLTGRMGQFFGPGTRLTVL.

This clonotype was observed many times. The V gene is TRBV18, the J gene TRBJ2-7; D is unresolved. The length of the CDR3 is 14 residues. Deletions cut 5 bases from V and 0 bases from J, with 11 bases between. Germline CDR1 is KGHSH and CDR2 is LQKENI. CDR3 region: CASSSGHSSYEQYF. In nucleotides, the CDR3 is TGTGCCAGCTCAAGTGGGCATAGCTCCTACGAGCAGTACTTC.

On this clonotype itself: An end of the junction does not agree with germline; a read error may underlie this. The rearrangement links TRBV6-2 or TRBV6-3 to TRBJ2-2; D is possibly TRBD1 or TRBD2 (5 bases each). CDR3 length equals 14 residues. Germline CDR1 reads MNHEY; CDR2 reads SVGEGT. The CDR3 here is CASSSGTSTGQLFF. The CDR3 coding sequence is TGTGCCAGCAGTTCCGGGACCTCCACCGGGCAGCTGTTTTTT.

This clonotype was found a few times. The V and J genes are TRBV18 and TRBJ1-1; D not resolved. This CDR3 is 12 amino acids long. Germline values: CDR1 KGHSH, CDR2 LQKENI. Trimming pared 3 bases from V and 11 bases from J, leaving 13 bases between. CDR3 coding DNA: TGTGCCAGCTCACCTGCGGCCGAGAAGGCTTTCTTT. Translation gives CASSPAAEKAFF.

This chain links TRBV5-4 with TRBJ2-3; D gene uncertain. V lost 0 bases and J 0 bases, leaving 8 bases between the germline ends. There are 15 residues in the CDR3. Germline CDR1 and CDR2: SGHNT and YYREEE (reference sequence). CDR3 bases: TGTGCCAGCAGCTTGGAAACCAAAAGCACAGATACGCAGTATTTT. It codes for CASSLETKSTDTQYF.

This clonotype was seen a handful of times. The chain uses TRBV20-1 and TRBJ2-7; possibly TRBD1 for D (6 bases). Trimming removed 6 bases from V and 1 base from J, with 16 bases in between. The CDR3 runs to 14 residues. Looked up from germline, CDR1 is DFQATT and CDR2 is SNEGSKA (reference sequence). In DNA, the CDR3 is TGCAGTGCCTCCCTTACAGGGAATTCCTACGAGCAGTACTTC. Its translation: CSASLTGNSYEQYF.

This clonotype was counted only a few times. This sequence joins TRBV6-4 and TRBJ1-6; D call uncertain. Germline CDR1 and CDR2: MRHNA and SNTAGT. The V gene lost 2 bases and the J gene lost 9 bases, with 2 bases spanning the gap. This CDR3 is built from 11 residues. CDR3 DNA: TGTGCCAGCAGTGACAGTTCACCCCTCCACTTT. It codes for CASSDSSPLHF.

This clonotype was seen at least ten times. The chain combines TRBV20-1 with TRBJ2-1; 10 nucleotides line up with TRBD2. The CDR3 extends over 15 amino acids. The germline V gene has CDR1 DFQATT and CDR2 SNEGSKA (reference sequence). The V gene end was trimmed by 3 bases and the J gene end by 7 bases; junction bases not matched to a gene: 9. The CDR3 bases are TGCAGTGCTAGTGGGCTAGCGGGGGCCGGGAATGAGCAGTTCTTC. It is translated as CSASGLAGAGNEQFF.

Many counts were recorded for this clonotype. This chain joins TRBV7-2 and TRBJ2-7; 9 nucleotides match TRBD1. V trimming: 4 bases; J trimming: 7 bases; junction bases outside the gene matches: 8. The CDR3 sequence is 14 residues long. The germline gives CDR1 SGHTA, CDR2 FQGNSA. DNA of the CDR3: TGTGCCAGCAGCTACAGGGACAGGGCTAATGAGCAGTACTTC. It translates to CASSYRDRANEQYF.

The chain employs TRBV5-1 and TRBJ2-3, with 7 nucleotides matching TRBD2. V was clipped by 0 bases and J by 0 bases; unmatched bases: 13. Germline CDR1 SGHRS, CDR2 YFSETQ. The CDR3 sequence is 19 residues long. The CDR3 sequence is CASSLDGPGTAGSTDTQYF. CDR3 in DNA: TGCGCCAGCAGCTTGGATGGCCCGGGTACAGCGGGGAGCACAGATACGCAGTATTTT.

This clonotype appeared many times. The chain joins TRBV28 to TRBJ1-5; D perhaps matches TRBD1 (6 bases). Trimming took 7 bases from V and 7 from J, leaving 14 bases between them. Germline assignment: CDR1 MDHEN and CDR2 SYDVKM. This CDR3 contains 13 residues. CDR3 residues: CASKQGWYQPQHF. The CDR3 DNA sequence: TGTGCCAGCAAACAGGGATGGTACCAGCCCCAGCATTTT.

In its sample, this clonotype was seen many times. This chain uses TRBV20-1 with TRBJ1-6; D gene unclear. The CDR3 is made up of 14 amino acids. Trimming removed 2 bases from V and 6 bases from J, with 11 bases in between. In germline, CDR1 is DFQATT, CDR2 SNEGSKA (reference sequence). In DNA, the CDR3 is TGCAGTGCTAGATTAATCCTCACTAATTCACCCCTCCACTTT. Protein product: CSARLILTNSPLHF.

Notes on this clonotype: A clone one base away is much larger, so this may be a read error. This sequence joins TRBV10-1 and TRBJ2-2; D unresolved. Germline V CDR1 and CDR2: WNHNN, SYGVQD (reference sequence). The V gene lost 4 bases and the J gene lost 4 bases, with 10 bases spanning the gap. The CDR3 has 14 residues. CDR3 sequence: CASSVLQSTGELFF. DNA for the CDR3: TGCGCCAGCAGTGTTTTACAGAGCACCGGGGAGCTGTTTTTT.

This clonotype was detected only a few times. V and J are TRBV4-1 and TRBJ1-5; D unresolved. Deletions cut 4 bases from V and 9 bases from J, with 22 bases between. The CDR3 loop spans 16 amino acids. Germline assignment: CDR1 MGHRA and CDR2 YSYEKL. CDR3 nucleotides: TGCGCCAGCAGCCCAGCCGGGGTGGGTTCCCTGGGGCCCCAGCATTTT. Protein product: CASSPAGVGSLGPQHF.

This clonotype has a count of ten or more. V usage is TRBV7-6 and J usage is TRBJ2-2, with TRBD1 identical over 7 bases. The CDR3 extends over 13 amino acids. Germline V gene lookup returns CDR1 SGHVS and CDR2 FNYEAQ. V lost 4 bases to trimming and J lost 6 bases; unmatched junction nucleotides: 2. CDR3 sequence (DNA): TGTGCCAGCAGCTCGGACAGGTCCGGGGAGCTGTTTTTT. This encodes CASSSDRSGELFF.

This clonotype came up a few times. The chain's CDR3 is CSAITRPKHSGANVLTF. CDR3 in DNA: TGCAGTGCGATCACTAGACCGAAACACTCTGGGGCCAACGTCCTGACTTTC. The genes are TRBV20-1 and TRBJ2-6, with D maybe TRBD2 (5 bases). Germline values: CDR1 DFQATT, CDR2 SNEGSKA (reference sequence). V lost 6 bases and J lost 0, with 18 bases in between. The CDR3 is 17 amino acids.

There are many counts of this clonotype. The rearrangement joins TRBV29-1 to TRBJ2-4; 7 bases fit TRBD2. The trim removed 6 bases at V and 2 bases at J, leaving 7 bases unmatched. In germline, CDR1 is SQVTM, CDR2 ANQGSEA. The CDR3 covers 14 residues. The CDR3 sequence is CSVATGGTKNIQYF. DNA of the CDR3: TGCAGCGTCGCAACCGGGGGGACCAAAAACATTCAGTACTTC.

This clonotype showed up just a few times. The V gene is TRBV19, the J gene TRBJ1-5; D call uncertain. CDR1 is LNHDA and CDR2 is SQIVND in the germline V gene (reference sequence). V lost 6 bases, J lost 4 bases, and 16 bases lay in between. CDR3 length equals 15 residues. The CDR3 loop reads CASRATGPSNQPQHF. CDR3 in DNA: TGTGCCAGTAGGGCCACCGGGCCCTCTAATCAGCCCCAGCATTTT.

This rearrangement joins TRBV20-1 to TRBJ2-5; D is possibly TRBD2 (5 bases). V dropped 5 bases and J dropped 2 bases, with 12 bases sitting between them. Per germline, CDR1 DFQATT and CDR2 SNEGSKA (reference sequence). This CDR3 is built from 13 residues. CDR3 nucleotide sequence: TGCAGTGCTCCCACGGGGAATCAAGAGACCCAGTACTTC. It is translated as CSAPTGNQETQYF.

At least ten counts were recorded for this clonotype. The chain couples TRBV7-2 to TRBJ2-5, with D perhaps given as TRBD1 or TRBD2 (6 bases each). Germline lookup yields CDR1 SGHTA and CDR2 FQGNSA. The CDR3 sequence is 14 residues long. Between the trimmed V and J ends, which lost 1 base and 6 bases, there was a span of 12 bases. CDR3 nucleotide sequence: TGTGCCAGCAGCTTAGGCCCGGGGGCGAAGACCCAGTACTTC. This codes for CASSLGPGAKTQYF. The variable domain in full, completed from reference TRBV7-2 and TRBJ2-5, reads GAGVSQSPSNKVTEKGKDVELRCDPISGHTALYWYRQSLGQGLEFLIYFQGNSAPDKSGLPSDRFSAERTGGSVSTLTIQRTQQEDSAVYLCASSLGPGAKTQYFGPGTRLLVL.

V gene TRBV6-5 combines with J gene TRBJ2-3; perhaps TRBD2 as D (6 bases). The CDR3 covers 14 residues. The germline V gene has CDR1 MNHEY and CDR2 SVGAGI. Trimming removed 7 bases at V and 5 bases at J, with 16 bases between. CDR3 protein: CASKSGLVGDTQYF. In nucleotides, the CDR3 is TGTGCCAGCAAGAGCGGGCTCGTTGGAGATACGCAGTATTTT.

The chain joins TRBV20-1 to TRBJ2-5; 10 positions agree with TRBD2. Germline values: CDR1 DFQATT, CDR2 SNEGSKA (reference sequence). The J segment lost 8 bases and the V segment lost 7 bases, leaving 10 bases of the junction unmatched. The CDR3 length is 13 residues. Here the CDR3 reads CSVPAGGGYTQYF. Written as DNA, the CDR3 is TGCAGTGTCCCAGCGGGGGGGGGGTATACCCAGTACTTC.

V usage is TRBV6-2 or TRBV6-3 and J usage is TRBJ2-5, with 8 nucleotides matching TRBD2. The CDR3 spans 15 residues. Germline CDR1 is MNHEY and CDR2 is SVGEGT. J gave up 1 base and V 4 bases, and 5 bases lay outside the gene matches. The CDR3 region is CASSFSGASQETQYF. In DNA, the CDR3 is TGTGCCAGCAGTTTTAGCGGGGCTAGCCAAGAGACCCAGTACTTC.

This clonotype was counted between two and nine times. This chain links TRBV11-2 with TRBJ2-3, with TRBD2 identical over 8 bases. The CDR3 spans 15 residues. J gave up 7 bases and V 6 bases, and 12 bases lay outside the gene matches. Germline V lookup: CDR1 SGHAT, CDR2 FQNNGV. In DNA, the CDR3 is TGTGCCAGCAGACCGTTAGCGGGGCCCCGATATACGCAGTATTTT. It yields the protein CASRPLAGPRYTQYF.